This passage covers 8 T cell receptor delta chains from one sample sequenced in a study of Vδ1+ human thymocytes. The study, taken as a whole, reports: Thymic TRG and TRD repertoires appeared highly polyclonal, with Gaussian CDR3 length distributions.

The template was reverse-transcribed extracted RNA. Pooled V-gene forward primers with one constant-region reverse primer generated the CDR3 amplicons by multiplex PCR. TCRdb reprocessed the multiplex PCR reads through CATT. In the table there are roughly 76,000 delta-chain clones, about 38% of which are singletons. These TCRs are of unknown antigen specificity. The specimen was Vdelta1+ gamma-delta thymocytes from the thymus. Sample subset: FACS-sorted CD3+ TCRalphabeta- TCRVdelta1+ TCRVdelta2- thymocytes. Every receptor here comes from a boy under three years old who had congenital heart surgery.

This clone was found a few times. V gene TRDV1 combines with J gene TRDJ1, with 8 bases aligning to TRDD2. Losses at the gene ends were 4 bases for V and 7 bases for J; bases not matched to a gene: 5. Per germline, CDR1 TSWWSYY and CDR2 QGS. There are 13 residues in the CDR3. The CDR3 DNA is TGTGCTCTTGGGGGCCTTCCTAGTTCTAAACTCATCTTT. It specifies CALGGLPSSKLIF.

The chain recombines TRDV1 with TRDJ1; D is undetermined. In germline, CDR1 is TSWWSYY, CDR2 QGS. The CDR3 sequence is 16 residues long. The ends were cut back, 4 bases at V and 0 bases at J, with 15 bases in the middle. CDR3 coding DNA: TGTGCTCTTGGGGGCTCGCCACACATGTACACCGATAAACTCATCTTT. Translating gives CALGGSPHMYTDKLIF.

J is TRDJ1 and V is TRDV1, with a possible D match to TRDD2 (5 bases). The CDR3 loop spans 19 amino acids. Germline CDR1 TSWWSYY, CDR2 QGS. V was cut by 0 bases and J by 0 bases, with 20 bases left in between. The CDR3 bases are TGTGCTCTTGGGGAACTTGGGAACTCTCTTTCCTCATACACCGATAAACTCATCTTT. It is translated as CALGELGNSLSSYTDKLIF.

This chain connects TRDV1 to TRDJ1; tentative D call: TRDD2 (5 bases). CDR1 TSWWSYY and CDR2 QGS come from the germline V gene. The V end was cut by 2 bases, the J end by 2 bases, with 21 bases between. CDR3 length: 18 residues. The CDR3 nucleotides read TGTGCTCTTGGGGAATCGGCTTCCCCGCGCCGTGGGACCGATAAACTCATCTTT. Translation gives CALGESASPRRGTDKLIF.

The V call is TRDV1, the J call TRDJ1, with D possibly matching TRDD2 (5 bases). Germline V gene sequence: CDR1 TSWWSYY, CDR2 QGS. The CDR3 runs to 21 residues. V dropped 4 bases and J dropped 2 bases, with 32 bases sitting between them. CDR3: CALGALRRAAPSRWPTDKLIF. The CDR3 DNA reads as TGTGCTCTTGGGGCCCTCAGAAGGGCCGCCCCTTCGAGGTGGCCAACCGATAAACTCATCTTT.

This clone has more than one count but fewer than ten. The chain has TRDV1 and TRDJ1, with 11 bases matching TRDD3. From germline, CDR1 is TSWWSYY and CDR2 QGS. V gave up 3 bases and J gave up 8 bases; unmatched junction bases: 14. The CDR3 spans 17 residues. The DNA for the CDR3 is TGTGCTCTTGGGGACCCCAACCGTTACAACTGGGGGATAAAACTCATCTTT. Amino acids: CALGDPNRYNWGIKLIF.

This chain uses TRDV1 with TRDJ1; 10 positions agree with TRDD3. The CDR3 has 18 residues. V trimming: 1 base; J trimming: 0 bases; junction bases outside the gene matches: 8. Germline CDR1 and CDR2: TSWWSYY and QGS. The CDR3 region is CALGERGTGGLYTDKLIF. CDR3 DNA sequence: TGTGCTCTTGGGGAACGGGGTACTGGGGGATTGTACACCGATAAACTCATCTTT.

The rearrangement uses TRDV3 and TRDJ1; 7 bases fit TRDD3. Looked up from germline, CDR1 is TVYSNPD and CDR2 is GDNSRS (reference sequence). The V and J ends lost 2 bases and 0 bases, in that order; junction bases with no gene match: 6. The CDR3 is 14 residues long. The CDR3 is CAFPGGPYTDKLIF. CDR3 DNA: TGTGCCTTTCCTGGGGGCCCGTACACCGATAAACTCATCTTT.